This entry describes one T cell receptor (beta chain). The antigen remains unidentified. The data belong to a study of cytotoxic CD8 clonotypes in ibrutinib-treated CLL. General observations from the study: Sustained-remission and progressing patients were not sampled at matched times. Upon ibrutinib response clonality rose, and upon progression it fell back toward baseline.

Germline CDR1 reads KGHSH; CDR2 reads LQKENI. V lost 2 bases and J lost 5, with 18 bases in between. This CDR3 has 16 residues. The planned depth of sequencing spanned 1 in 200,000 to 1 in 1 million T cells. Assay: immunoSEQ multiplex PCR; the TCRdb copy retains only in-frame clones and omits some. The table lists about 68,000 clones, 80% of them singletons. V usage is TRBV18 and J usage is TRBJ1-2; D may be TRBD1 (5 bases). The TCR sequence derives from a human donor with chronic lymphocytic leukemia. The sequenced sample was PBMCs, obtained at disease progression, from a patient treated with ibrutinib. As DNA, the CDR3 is TGTGCCAGCTCACCATACCGGCGGGGACTGATTTATGGCTACACCTTC. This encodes CASSPYRRGLIYGYTF. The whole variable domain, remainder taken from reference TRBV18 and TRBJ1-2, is NAGVMQNPRHLVRRRGQEARLRCSPMKGHSHVYWYRQLPEEGLKFMVYLQKENIIDESGMPKERFSAEFPKEGPSILRIQQVVRGDSAAYFCASSPYRRGLIYGYTFGSGTRLTVV.